This T cell receptor (beta chain) was found in a study of blood T cell repertoires in COVID-19 (dated by TCRdb to 2018 to 2020). Looking at the study overall: Collaborator samples came from the United States, Italy and Spain and covered acute and convalescent phases of COVID-19. The prospective study material was composed of cDNA or gDNA derived from T cells, B-cell-depleted T cells, or PBMCs. Subjects who had been exposed to COVID-19, were actively infected with it, or had recovered from it provided the deeply sampled blood TCRbeta repertoires that made up the dataset. The repertoires were made available in a free public database intended to serve as a resource for research on the immune response to SARS-CoV-2. Samples were obtained from the ongoing ImmuneRACE study (first 160 participants) and from over a thousand subjects provided by 6 global collaborators. The sample metadata nearly always contained a de-identified subject ID, COVID-19 status, age in years and sex. Where available, HLA class I and class II types were taken from metadata supplied by the sample provider and were not determined by assay-based typing. What the authors observed across the whole study: How much clinical and demographic metadata was included differed by source and by participant, and the metadata was provided uncurated.

TCRbeta CDR3 regions were amplified from genomic DNA using the immunoSEQ Assay, a bias-controlled multiplex PCR. The study's own analysis went as follows. The number of nucleated cells in each sample was estimated from the amplification of reference gene primers within the assay. Sequence reads were collapsed and filtered to measure the absolute abundance of every unique TCRbeta CDR3 rearrangement. For each sample, productive Simpson clonality was calculated as the square root of Simpson's diversity index across productive rearrangements. TCRdb re-hosts the immuneACCESS table, in-frame sequences only. Its copies lack some clones; in the studies checked, an unresolved V gene accounts for under half of them, and the cause for the rest is not known. That table furnishes V, J and clone size, whereas the DNA furnished D and trimming. This sample comprises roughly 260,000 clones, roughly four fifths of them detected only once. The top ten hold 3.6% of the sample.

Per the germline V gene (reference sequence), LNHDA is the CDR1 and SQIVND is the CDR2. V sheds 7 bases and J sheds 9 bases, leaving 21 bases between their ends. The CDR3 sequence holds 14 residues, the cysteine and phenylalanine included. The CDR3 DNA has 42 bases and is translated from base 1. Concerning this clone: Its antigen is currently not known. No base-level quality is on record; no much larger clone is a single base apart.

Participants in the prospective study were aged 18 to 89 years, lived in 20 to 30 United States geographic areas, and enrolled through a virtual design. To assign participants to cohorts, the prospective study relied on clinical history that participants themselves reported in a screening survey and a study questionnaire. A participant counted as exposed if, within 2 weeks of entering the study, that participant had been in contact with someone who had a PCR-confirmed or clinician-diagnosed COVID-19 case. Each participant in the prospective study had whole blood, serum and a nasopharyngeal or oropharyngeal swab collected by mobile phlebotomists. Participants in the prospective study had the option to provide additional blood draws and questionnaires over an approximately 2-month period. Prospective study blood samples were shipped either frozen or at room temperature before DNA extraction.

The sample taken for sequencing was PBMCs or T cells enriched from blood (not recorded which). Recombination linked TRBV19 to TRBJ1-1; the D gene is perhaps TRBD1, on 6 matching bases. The source is a woman in her thirties or forties who had been exposed to COVID-19. The nucleotide sequence reads as follows: TGTGCCAGTACCCCCATGGGGGCAGGGGACAAAGCTTTCTTT. Translated, it gives CASTPMGAGDKAFF.